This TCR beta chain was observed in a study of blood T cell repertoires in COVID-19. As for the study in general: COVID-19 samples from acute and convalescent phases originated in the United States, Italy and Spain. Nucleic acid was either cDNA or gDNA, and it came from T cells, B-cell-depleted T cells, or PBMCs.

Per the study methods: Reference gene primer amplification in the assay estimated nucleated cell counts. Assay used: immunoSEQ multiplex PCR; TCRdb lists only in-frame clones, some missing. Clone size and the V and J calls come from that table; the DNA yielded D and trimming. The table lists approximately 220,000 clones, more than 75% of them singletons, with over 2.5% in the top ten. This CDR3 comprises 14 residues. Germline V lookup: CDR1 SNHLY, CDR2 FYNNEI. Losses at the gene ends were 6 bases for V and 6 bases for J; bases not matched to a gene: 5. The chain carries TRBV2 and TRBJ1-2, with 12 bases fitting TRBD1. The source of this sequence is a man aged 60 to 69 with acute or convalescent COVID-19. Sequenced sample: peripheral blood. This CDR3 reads CASRGQGAGNGYTF. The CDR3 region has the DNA TGTGCCAGCAGGGGACAGGGGGCGGGAAATGGCTACACCTTC. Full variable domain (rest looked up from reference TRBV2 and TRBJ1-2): EPEVTQTPSHQVTQMGQEVILRCVPISNHLYFYWYRQILGQKVEFLVSFYNNEISEKSEIFDDQFSVERPDGSNFTLKIRSTKLEDSAMYFCASRGQGAGNGYTFGSGTRLTVV.